These 9 T cell receptor beta chains were sequenced from one sample in a study of control samples from healthy donors and cancer patients. The repertoire was sequenced with immunoSEQ multiplex PCR; TCRdb's copy has only in-frame clones and lacks some. The data contain roughly 130,000 clones, less than 95% of them singletons. The sample was blood. The receptors originated from a man in his late teens or twenties in good health.

This clone has only a few counts. V gene TRBV6-5 combines with J gene TRBJ1-6, with 7 nucleotides matching TRBD1. The germline V gene encodes CDR1 MNHEY and CDR2 SVGAGI. There are 14 residues in the CDR3. The ends lost 7 bases at V and 5 bases at J; junction bases unmatched: 5. The CDR3 protein is CASKIQGNNSPLHF. The CDR3 DNA reads as TGTGCCAGCAAGATACAGGGGAATAATTCACCCCTCCACTTT.

CDR3 bases: TGTGCCAGCAGCCTTACGAGGTATCATGGCTACACCTTC. It yields the protein CASSLTRYHGYTF. The genes are TRBV9 and TRBJ1-2; D unclear. Germline loops: CDR1 SGDLS, CDR2 YYNGEE. Trimming removed 4 bases from V and 6 bases from J, with 13 bases in between. CDR3 length equals 13 residues.

The chain is built from TRBV7-6 and TRBJ2-3; 15 bases fit TRBD2. Germline CDR1 reads SGHVS; CDR2 reads FNYEAQ. The CDR3 covers 18 residues. Germline trimming cut 0 bases from V and 6 bases from J; bases unmatched to any gene: 7. The CDR3 is CASSLARTSGGASDTQYF. In nucleotides, the CDR3 is TGTGCCAGCAGCTTAGCGCGGACTAGCGGGGGGGCGTCTGATACGCAGTATTTT.

The chain carries TRBV14 and TRBJ1-1; D gene unclear. The V gene's germline CDR1 is SGHDN and CDR2 FVKESK. The CDR3 consists of 11 residues. Trimming took 1 base from V and 6 from J, leaving 3 bases between them. Here the CDR3 DNA reads TGTGCCAGCAGCCAAGTAGCTGAAGCTTTCTTT. It codes for CASSQVAEAFF.

This clone is a singleton in its sample. The V gene is TRBV11-2, the J gene TRBJ2-1, with 7 bases lining up with TRBD2. The CDR3 is 15 amino acids. Germline CDR1 and CDR2: SGHAT and FQNNGV. The J segment lost 1 base and the V segment lost 1 base, leaving 1 base of the junction unmatched. CDR3 in amino acids: CASSLGDYSYNEQFF. The CDR3, as DNA: TGTGCCAGCAGCTTAGGGGACTATTCCTACAATGAGCAGTTCTTC.

The CDR3, as DNA: TGTGCCAGCAGCTTGGGTAGCGGGGGGGCGGTCGATACGCAGTATTTT. This gives the protein CASSLGSGGAVDTQYF. The rearrangement links TRBV5-4 to TRBJ2-3, with TRBD2 matching over 11 bases. V trimming: 0 bases; J trimming: 6 bases; junction bases outside the gene matches: 6. The CDR3 is 16 amino acids. Germline assignment: CDR1 SGHNT and CDR2 YYREEE (reference sequence).

This clone has a count of ten or more. The rearrangement uses TRBV5-1 and TRBJ2-5, with 15 bases identical to TRBD2. The germline gives CDR1 SGHRS, CDR2 YFSETQ. The CDR3 loop spans 17 amino acids. The V and J ends lost 0 bases and 4 bases, in that order; junction bases with no gene match: 4. CDR3 in DNA: TGCGCCAGCAGCTTGGAAGGACTAGCGGGGGGGCGAGAGACCCAGTACTTC. This gives the protein CASSLEGLAGGRETQYF.

The chain uses TRBV6-5 and TRBJ1-4, with D perhaps matching TRBD1 (6 bases). This CDR3 is built from 13 residues. Trimming removed 2 bases at V and 14 bases at J, with 15 bases between. CDR1 is MNHEY and CDR2 is SVGAGI in the germline V gene. The CDR3, as DNA: TGTGCCAGCAGTTACACTCACAGGGACGGGCTGTTTTTT. This sequence encodes CASSYTHRDGLFF.

This clone was found once. The chain is built from TRBV30 and TRBJ1-2, with a tentative D call TRBD1 (6 bases). The CDR3 loop spans 13 amino acids. V was shortened by 3 bases and J by 4 bases, with 12 bases between the two germline ends. Germline V gene sequence: CDR1 GTSNPN, CDR2 SVGIG (reference sequence). DNA of the CDR3: TGTGCCTGGAGCGTGACAGGAGCCTATGGCTACACCTTC. It yields the protein CAWSVTGAYGYTF.